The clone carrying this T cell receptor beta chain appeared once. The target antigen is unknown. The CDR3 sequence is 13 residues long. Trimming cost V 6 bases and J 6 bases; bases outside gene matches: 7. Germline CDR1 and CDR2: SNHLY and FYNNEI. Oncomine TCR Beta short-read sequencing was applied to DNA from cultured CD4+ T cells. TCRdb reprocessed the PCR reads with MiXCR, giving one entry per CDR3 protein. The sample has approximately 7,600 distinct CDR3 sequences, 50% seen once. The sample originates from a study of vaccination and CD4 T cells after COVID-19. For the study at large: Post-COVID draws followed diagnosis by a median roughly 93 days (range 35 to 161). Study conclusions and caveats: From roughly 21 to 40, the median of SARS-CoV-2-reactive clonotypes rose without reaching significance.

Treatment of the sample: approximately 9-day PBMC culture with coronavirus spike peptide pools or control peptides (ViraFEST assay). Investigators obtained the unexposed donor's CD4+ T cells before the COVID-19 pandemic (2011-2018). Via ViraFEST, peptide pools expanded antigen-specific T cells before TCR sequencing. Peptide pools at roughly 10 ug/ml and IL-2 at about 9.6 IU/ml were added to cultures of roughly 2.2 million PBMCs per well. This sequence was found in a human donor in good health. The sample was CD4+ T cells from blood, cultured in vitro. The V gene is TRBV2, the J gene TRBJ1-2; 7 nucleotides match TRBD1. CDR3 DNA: TGTGCCAGCAGGGCGGGACAGCGGGATGGCTACACCTTC. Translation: CASRAGQRDGYTF.